This T cell receptor (beta chain) stems from a study of human thymus T cells. The study's findings and limits: Gene usage for V and J segments appeared biased in thymic and blood repertoires.

Notes on this clone: The antigen remains unidentified.

Germline-derived CDR1 and CDR2 are MNHNS and SASEGT. With 4 bases removed from V and 9 bases from J, the gap between germline ends came to 10 bases. The CDR3 totals 12 residues. Half of the eight donors gave about 0.45-1 mL blood during surgery. No fixed cell number was used; all available blood leukocytes supplied DNA. Assay used: immunoSEQ multiplex PCR; TCRdb lists only in-frame clones, some missing. This sample has tens of thousands of clones, with approximately 93% found just once. The J gene is TRBJ2-1, the V gene TRBV6-1, with unresolved D. The specimen sequenced was blood. This sequence was found in a boy under two years old with a congenital heart defect but otherwise immunologically healthy. CDR3 coding DNA: TGTGCCAGCAGTGTCTTGGTATCTGAGCAGTTCTTC. This translates into CASSVLVSEQFF.